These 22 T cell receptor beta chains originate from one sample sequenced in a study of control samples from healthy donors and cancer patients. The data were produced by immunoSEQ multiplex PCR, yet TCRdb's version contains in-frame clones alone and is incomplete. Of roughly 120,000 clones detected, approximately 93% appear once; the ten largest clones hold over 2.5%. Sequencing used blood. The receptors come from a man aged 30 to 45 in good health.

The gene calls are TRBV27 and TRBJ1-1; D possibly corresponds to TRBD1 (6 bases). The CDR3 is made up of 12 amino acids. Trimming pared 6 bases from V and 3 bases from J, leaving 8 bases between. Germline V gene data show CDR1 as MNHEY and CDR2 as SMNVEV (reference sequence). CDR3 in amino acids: CASRGAYTEAFF. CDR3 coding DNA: TGTGCCAGCAGGGGGGCGTACACTGAAGCTTTCTTT.

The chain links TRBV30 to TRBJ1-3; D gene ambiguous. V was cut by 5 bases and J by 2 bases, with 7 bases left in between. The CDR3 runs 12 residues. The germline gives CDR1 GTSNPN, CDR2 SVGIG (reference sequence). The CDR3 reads CAWGLTGNTIYF. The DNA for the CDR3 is TGTGCCTGGGGGCTAACTGGAAACACCATATATTTT.

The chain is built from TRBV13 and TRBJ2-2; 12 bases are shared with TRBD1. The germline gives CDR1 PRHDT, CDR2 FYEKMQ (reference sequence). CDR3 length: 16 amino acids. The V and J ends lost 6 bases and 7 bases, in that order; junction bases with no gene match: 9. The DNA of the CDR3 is TGTGCCAGCAGAGTCCGGGGACAGGGGGCGCTCGGGGAGCTGTTTTTT. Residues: CASRVRGQGALGELFF.

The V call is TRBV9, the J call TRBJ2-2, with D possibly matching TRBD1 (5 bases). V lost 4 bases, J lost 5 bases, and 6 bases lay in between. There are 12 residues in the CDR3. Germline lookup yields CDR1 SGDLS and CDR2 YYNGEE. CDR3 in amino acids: CASSQGTGELFF. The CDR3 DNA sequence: TGTGCCAGCAGCCAGGGAACCGGGGAGCTGTTTTTT.

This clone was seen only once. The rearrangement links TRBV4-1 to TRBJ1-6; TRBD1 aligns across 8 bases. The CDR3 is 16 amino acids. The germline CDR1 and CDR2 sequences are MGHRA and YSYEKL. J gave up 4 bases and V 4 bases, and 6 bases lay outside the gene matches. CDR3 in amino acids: CASSRQGAGYNSPLHF. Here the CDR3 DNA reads TGCGCCAGCAGCCGCCAGGGGGCGGGGTATAATTCACCCCTCCACTTT.

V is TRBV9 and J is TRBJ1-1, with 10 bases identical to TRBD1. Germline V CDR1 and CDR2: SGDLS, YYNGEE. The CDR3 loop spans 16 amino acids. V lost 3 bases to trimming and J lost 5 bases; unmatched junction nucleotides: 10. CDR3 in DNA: TGTGCCAGCAGCGGACCAGACAGGGGGCTGGGGACTGAAGCTTTCTTT. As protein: CASSGPDRGLGTEAFF.

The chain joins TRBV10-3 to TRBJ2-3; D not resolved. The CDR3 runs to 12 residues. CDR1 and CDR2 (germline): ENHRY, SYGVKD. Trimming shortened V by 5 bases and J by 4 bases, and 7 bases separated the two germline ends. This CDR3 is CAISRTSDTQYF. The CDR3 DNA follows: TGTGCCATCAGTCGGACGTCAGATACGCAGTATTTT.

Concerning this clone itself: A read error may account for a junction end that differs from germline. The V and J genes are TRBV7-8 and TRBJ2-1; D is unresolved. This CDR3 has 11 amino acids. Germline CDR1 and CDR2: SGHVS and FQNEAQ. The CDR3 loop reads CASSSNNEQFF. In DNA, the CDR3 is TGTGCCAGCAGCTCCAACAATGAGCAGTTCTTC.

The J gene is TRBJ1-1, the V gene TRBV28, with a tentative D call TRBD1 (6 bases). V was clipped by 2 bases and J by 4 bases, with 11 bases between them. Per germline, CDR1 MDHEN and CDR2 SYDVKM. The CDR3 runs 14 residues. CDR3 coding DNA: TGTGCCAGCAGTTTAGTGGGGGGGGCCACTGAAGCTTTCTTT. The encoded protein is CASSLVGGATEAFF.

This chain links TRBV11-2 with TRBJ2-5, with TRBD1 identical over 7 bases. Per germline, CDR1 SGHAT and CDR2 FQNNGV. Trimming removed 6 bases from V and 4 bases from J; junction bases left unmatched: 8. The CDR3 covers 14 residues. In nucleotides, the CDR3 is TGTGCCAGCAGTCCAGGACAGGCCGTAGAGACCCAGTACTTC. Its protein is CASSPGQAVETQYF.

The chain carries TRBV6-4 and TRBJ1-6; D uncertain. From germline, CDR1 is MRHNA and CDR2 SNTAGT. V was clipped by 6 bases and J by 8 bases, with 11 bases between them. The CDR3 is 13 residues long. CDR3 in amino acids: CASSHEEDSPLHF. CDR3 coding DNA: TGTGCCAGCAGCCACGAGGAGGATTCACCCCTCCACTTT.

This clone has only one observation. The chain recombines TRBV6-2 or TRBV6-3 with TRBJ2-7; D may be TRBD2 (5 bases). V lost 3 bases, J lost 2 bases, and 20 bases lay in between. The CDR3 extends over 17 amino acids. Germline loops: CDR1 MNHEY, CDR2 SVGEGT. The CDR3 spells CASSYPTIRGRAYEQYF. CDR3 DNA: TGTGCCAGCAGTTATCCTACTATACGGGGAAGGGCCTACGAGCAGTACTTC.

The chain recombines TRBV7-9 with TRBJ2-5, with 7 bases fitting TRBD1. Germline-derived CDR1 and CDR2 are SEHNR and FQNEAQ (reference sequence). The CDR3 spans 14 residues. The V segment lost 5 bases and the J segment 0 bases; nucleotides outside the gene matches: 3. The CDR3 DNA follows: TGTGCCAGCAGCAGACAGGGATACCAAGAGACCCAGTACTTC. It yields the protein CASSRQGYQETQYF.

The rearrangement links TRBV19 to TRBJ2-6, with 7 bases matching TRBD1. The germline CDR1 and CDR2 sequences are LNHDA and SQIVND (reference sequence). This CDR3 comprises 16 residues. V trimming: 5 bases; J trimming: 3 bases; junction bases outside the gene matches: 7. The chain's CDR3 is CASSDSTGFGANVLTF. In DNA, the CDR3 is TGTGCCAGTAGTGACTCGACAGGGTTTGGGGCCAACGTCCTGACTTTC.

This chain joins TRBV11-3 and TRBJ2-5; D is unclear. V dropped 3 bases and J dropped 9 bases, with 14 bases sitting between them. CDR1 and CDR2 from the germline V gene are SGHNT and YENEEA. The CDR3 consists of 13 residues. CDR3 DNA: TGTGCCAGCAGCTTGAGCCGTGCCGAGGCCCAGTACTTC. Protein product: CASSLSRAEAQYF.

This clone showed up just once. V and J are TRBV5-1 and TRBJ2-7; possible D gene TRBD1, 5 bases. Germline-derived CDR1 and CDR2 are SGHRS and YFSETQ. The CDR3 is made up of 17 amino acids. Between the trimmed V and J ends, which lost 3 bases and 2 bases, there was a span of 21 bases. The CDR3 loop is CASSSSLDSSFTYEQYF. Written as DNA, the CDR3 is TGCGCCAGCAGCTCCTCATTAGACAGTTCGTTTACCTACGAGCAGTACTTC.

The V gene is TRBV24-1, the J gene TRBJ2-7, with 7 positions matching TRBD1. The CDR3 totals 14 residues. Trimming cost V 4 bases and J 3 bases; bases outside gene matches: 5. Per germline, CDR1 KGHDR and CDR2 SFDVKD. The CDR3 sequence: CATSEARDSYEQYV. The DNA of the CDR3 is TGTGCCACCAGTGAGGCTAGGGACAGCTACGAGCAGTACGTC.

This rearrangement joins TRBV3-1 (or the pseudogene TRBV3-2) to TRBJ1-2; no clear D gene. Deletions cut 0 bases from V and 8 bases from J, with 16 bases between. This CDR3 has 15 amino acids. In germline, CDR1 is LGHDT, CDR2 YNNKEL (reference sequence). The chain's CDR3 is CASSQDLRELGGYTF. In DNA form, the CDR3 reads TGTGCCAGCAGCCAAGATCTTCGGGAGTTGGGAGGCTACACCTTC.

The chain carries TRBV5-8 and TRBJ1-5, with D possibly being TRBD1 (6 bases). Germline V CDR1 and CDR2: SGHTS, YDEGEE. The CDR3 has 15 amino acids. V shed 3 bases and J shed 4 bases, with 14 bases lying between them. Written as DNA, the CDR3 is TGTGCCAGCAGCTCAGACAGGCCCGTAAATCAGCCCCAGCATTTT. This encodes CASSSDRPVNQPQHF.

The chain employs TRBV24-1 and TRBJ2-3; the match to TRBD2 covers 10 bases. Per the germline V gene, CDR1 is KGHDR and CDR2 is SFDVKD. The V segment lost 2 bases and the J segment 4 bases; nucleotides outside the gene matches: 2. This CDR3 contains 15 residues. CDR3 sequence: CATSDSSGGADTQYF. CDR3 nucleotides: TGTGCCACCAGTGATTCAAGCGGGGGGGCAGATACGCAGTATTTT.

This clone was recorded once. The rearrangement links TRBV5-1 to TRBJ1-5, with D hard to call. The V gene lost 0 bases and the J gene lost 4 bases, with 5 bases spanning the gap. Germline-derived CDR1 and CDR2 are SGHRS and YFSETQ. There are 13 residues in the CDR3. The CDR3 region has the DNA TGCGCCAGCAGCTTGGATCCGAATCAGCCCCAGCATTTT. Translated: CASSLDPNQPQHF.

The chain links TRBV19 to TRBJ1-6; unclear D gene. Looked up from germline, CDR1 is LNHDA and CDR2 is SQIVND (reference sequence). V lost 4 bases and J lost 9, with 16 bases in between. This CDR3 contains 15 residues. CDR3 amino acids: CASSRKSTRSSPLHF. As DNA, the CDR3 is TGTGCCAGTAGTAGGAAAAGTACCAGGAGTTCACCCCTCCACTTT.